These 29 T cell receptor beta chains were sequenced from one sample in a study of cytomegalovirus exposure and HLA in healthy donors. Use of 60 Vbeta and 13 Jbeta primers characterized the PCR. Libraries were prepared by immunoSEQ multiplex PCR; TCRdb keeps only in-frame clonotypes and omits some of them. The sample contains around 150,000 clones, about 80% of which appear only once. Input material: PBMCs. The source of these receptors is a man aged 40-49 years in good health and CMV-seronegative.

The chain carries TRBV4-3 and TRBJ2-2; tentatively, D is TRBD1 (6 bases). V lost 0 bases and J lost 3, with 14 bases in between. Germline CDR1 reads LGHNA; CDR2 reads YSLEER. This CDR3 is built from 17 residues. CDR3 nucleotides: TGCGCCAGCAGCCAAGAGAAGCAGGGGAGATACACCGGGGAGCTGTTTTTT. Its translation: CASSQEKQGRYTGELFF.

The chain carries TRBV11-2 and TRBJ2-7, with 7 bases matching TRBD1. This CDR3 comprises 15 residues. V shed 4 bases and J 5 bases; nucleotides not matched to a gene: 11. The V gene's germline CDR1 is SGHAT and CDR2 FQNNGV. In DNA form, the CDR3 reads TGTGCCAGCAGCTCGACAGGGCTCCCAAGTGACGAGCAGTACTTC. It codes for CASSSTGLPSDEQYF.

The chain links TRBV2 to TRBJ1-4; maybe TRBD1 (6 bases). The CDR3 runs 13 residues. Trimming took off 6 bases at V and 2 bases at J, with 7 bases between the two ends. CDR1 and CDR2 from the germline V gene are SNHLY and FYNNEI. As DNA, the CDR3 is TGTGCCAGCAGCGACAGGACTAATGAAAAACTGTTTTTT. Its protein product is CASSDRTNEKLFF.

This chain connects TRBV19 to TRBJ2-7; possible D gene TRBD1, 6 bases. V lost 1 base, J lost 3 bases, and 10 bases lay in between. The CDR3 contains 14 residues. The germline gives CDR1 LNHDA, CDR2 SQIVND (reference sequence). CDR3 sequence: CASSIGTGNYEQYF. The CDR3 DNA follows: TGTGCCAGTAGTATAGGAACAGGGAACTACGAGCAGTACTTC. The entire variable domain, with the rest obtained from reference TRBV19 and TRBJ2-7, is as follows: DGGITQSPKYLFRKEGQNVTLSCEQNLNHDAMYWYRQDPGQGLRLIYYSQIVNDFQKGDIAEGYSVSREKKESFPLTVTSAQKNPTAFYLCASSIGTGNYEQYFGPGTRLTVT.

This clone has only a few counts. This chain uses TRBV9 with TRBJ2-3; D gene ambiguous. V shed 1 base and J shed 4 bases, with 7 bases lying between them. The CDR3 runs to 13 residues. Germline CDR1 SGDLS, CDR2 YYNGEE. CDR3 region: CASSVWPADTQYF. CDR3 sequence (DNA): TGTGCCAGCAGCGTATGGCCTGCAGATACGCAGTATTTT.

The rearrangement links TRBV13 to TRBJ2-5; D is possibly TRBD2 (7 bases). CDR3 size: 18 residues. Germline V lookup: CDR1 PRHDT, CDR2 FYEKMQ (reference sequence). The V end was cut by 0 bases, the J end by 2 bases, with 19 bases between. As DNA, the CDR3 is TGTGCCAGCAGCTTAGGTCCGGGGGGCGGGTCACCTCAAGAGACCCAGTACTTC. It codes for CASSLGPGGGSPQETQYF.

Turning to this clone: Its ends do not fully match the called genes, so a read error is possible. This rearrangement joins TRBV9 to TRBJ2-6; tentative D call: TRBD1 (5 bases). This CDR3 has 15 residues. CDR1 is SGDLS and CDR2 is YYNGEE in the germline V gene. CDR3 region: CASSAQVSGANGLTF. CDR3 coding DNA: TGTGCCAGCAGCGCACAGGTATCTGGGGCCAACGGCCTGACTTTC.

This rearrangement joins TRBV28 to TRBJ2-3, with 14 bases matching TRBD2. Trimming cost V 6 bases and J 2 bases; bases outside gene matches: 10. This CDR3 is built from 18 residues. Germline-derived CDR1 and CDR2 are MDHEN and SYDVKM. CDR3 residues: CASSPGTSGRGVTDTQYF. The CDR3 nucleotides read TGTGCCAGCAGCCCAGGGACTAGCGGGAGAGGAGTCACAGATACGCAGTATTTT.

The sample holds one count of this clone. The chain links TRBV27 to TRBJ1-4; D is ambiguous. Deletions cut 0 bases from V and 7 bases from J, with 12 bases between. The CDR3 length is 15 residues. The V gene's germline CDR1 is MNHEY and CDR2 SMNVEV (reference sequence). As DNA, the CDR3 is TGTGCCAGCAGTTTATCCCCAGGTTCAGGTGAAAAACTGTTTTTT. It codes for CASSLSPGSGEKLFF.

J is TRBJ2-3 and V is TRBV5-4; TRBD1 aligns across 11 bases. CDR3 length: 16 residues. Trimming at V came to 0 bases and at J to 3 bases, leaving 3 bases not matched to a gene. Germline CDR1 is SGHNT and CDR2 is YYREEE (reference sequence). The CDR3 DNA reads as TGTGCCAGCAGCTTGGGGGGGACAGGGGGAACAGATACGCAGTATTTT. Translation: CASSLGGTGGTDTQYF.

This clone was detected only a few times. The J gene is TRBJ2-7, the V gene TRBV28; 9 bases are a match to TRBD1. Per the germline V gene, CDR1 is MDHEN and CDR2 is SYDVKM. This CDR3 contains 15 residues. V lost 9 bases and J lost 1; bases outside the gene matches: 10. The CDR3 loop reads CASGTAGQGSYEQYF. CDR3 bases: TGTGCCAGTGGGACGGCGGGACAGGGTTCCTACGAGCAGTACTTC.

The chain uses TRBV27 and TRBJ1-1; 10 bases agree with TRBD1. J was trimmed by 4 bases and V by 4 bases; bases with no gene match: 3. Looked up from germline, CDR1 is MNHEY and CDR2 is SMNVEV (reference sequence). CDR3 size: 14 residues. This CDR3 reads CASSYRTGGTEAFF. CDR3 nucleotide sequence: TGTGCCAGCAGTTACCGGACAGGGGGCACTGAAGCTTTCTTT.

This clone was observed a handful of times. The rearrangement joins TRBV11-2 to TRBJ2-1; D gene ambiguous. The CDR3 spans 13 residues. Trimming took off 2 bases at V and 7 bases at J, with 9 bases between the two ends. Germline CDR1 and CDR2: SGHAT and FQNNGV. The DNA of the CDR3 is TGTGCCAGCAGCTTACAGAATCTTAATGAGCAGTTCTTC. It encodes CASSLQNLNEQFF.

The V call is TRBV27, the J call TRBJ2-7; TRBD1 might be the D (6 bases). The CDR3 totals 14 residues. The germline V gene has CDR1 MNHEY and CDR2 SMNVEV (reference sequence). V was clipped by 3 bases and J by 2 bases, with 11 bases between them. The DNA of the CDR3 is TGTGCCAGCAGTTTCAGCCACAGGGCCTACGAGCAGTACTTC. Protein product: CASSFSHRAYEQYF.

The genes are TRBV29-1 and TRBJ1-1; no definite D call. Trimming shortened V by 3 bases and J by 7 bases, and 18 bases separated the two germline ends. Germline CDR1 and CDR2: SQVTM and ANQGSEA. CDR3 size: 14 residues. The CDR3 loop reads CSVEGATASFEAFF. Here the CDR3 DNA reads TGCAGCGTTGAGGGCGCGACGGCCAGTTTTGAAGCTTTCTTT.

The rearrangement joins TRBV29-1 to TRBJ2-7, with 9 bases aligning to TRBD1. Per the germline V gene, CDR1 is SQVTM and CDR2 is ANQGSEA. The CDR3 spans 13 residues. V dropped 6 bases and J dropped 6; count of bases not matched to a gene: 9. The DNA for the CDR3 is TGCAGCGTCGGGACAGGGAATTCCCCCGAGCAGTACTTC. It codes for CSVGTGNSPEQYF.

The chain uses TRBV30 and TRBJ2-7; 8 bases are a match to TRBD2. The CDR3 extends over 14 amino acids. Germline V gene data show CDR1 as GTSNPN and CDR2 as SVGIG (reference sequence). After removal of 0 bases from V and 7 bases from J, the junction contained 8 bases not matched to a gene. CDR3 amino acids: CAWSVGTSTLEQYF. CDR3 DNA sequence: TGTGCCTGGAGTGTAGGGACTAGTACGCTTGAGCAGTACTTC.

The chain is built from TRBV25-1 and TRBJ2-7; weak D call: TRBD1 (6 bases). Germline values: CDR1 MGHDK, CDR2 SYGVNS. V shed 2 bases and J shed 6 bases, with 14 bases lying between them. The CDR3 is 14 residues long. The CDR3 DNA reads as TGTGCCAGCAGTGAACTTACAGGGATCGGCGAGCAGTACTTC. It codes for CASSELTGIGEQYF.

The rearrangement links TRBV5-1 to TRBJ1-6, with 8 bases identical to TRBD1. Germline V gene lookup returns CDR1 SGHRS and CDR2 YFSETQ. The CDR3 sequence is 15 residues long. With 5 bases clipped from V and 7 bases from J, the junction kept 8 bases outside the gene matches. The CDR3, as DNA: TGCGCCAGCAGACCCGCCCGGGACAGGAATTCACCCCTCCACTTT. Translated: CASRPARDRNSPLHF.

V gene TRBV27 combines with J gene TRBJ2-5; TRBD2 matches 7 bases. The CDR3 consists of 17 residues. V was clipped by 4 bases and J by 2 bases; unmatched bases: 13. Germline loops: CDR1 MNHEY, CDR2 SMNVEV (reference sequence). CDR3 bases: TGTGCCAGCAGTTCGATCCCGGGCCCCGGGGGGCAAGAGACCCAGTACTTC. Translated: CASSSIPGPGGQETQYF.

The chain links TRBV5-1 to TRBJ2-5; 7 nucleotides match TRBD2. CDR1 is SGHRS, CDR2 YFSETQ, per germline. V dropped 0 bases and J dropped 0; count of bases not matched to a gene: 5. The CDR3 sequence is 16 residues long. The CDR3 region is CASSLGLARDQETQYF. The CDR3 DNA is TGCGCCAGCAGCTTGGGACTAGCTAGGGACCAAGAGACCCAGTACTTC.

The chain recombines TRBV11-2 with TRBJ2-4, with D unresolved. The ends were cut back, 1 base at V and 9 bases at J, with 13 bases in the middle. Germline CDR1 SGHAT, CDR2 FQNNGV. CDR3 length: 14 amino acids. The CDR3 reads CASSLAGGQTIQYF. The DNA for the CDR3 is TGTGCCAGCAGCTTAGCTGGCGGCCAGACCATTCAGTACTTC.

The chain links TRBV2 to TRBJ1-6; 9 bases are a match to TRBD1. This CDR3 is 13 amino acids long. Germline assignment: CDR1 SNHLY and CDR2 FYNNEI. With 8 bases clipped from V and 7 bases from J, the junction kept 3 bases outside the gene matches. CDR3 coding DNA: TGTGCCAGCTGGGACAGGGTGAATTCACCCCTCCACTTT. It translates to CASWDRVNSPLHF.

In this sample, this clone turned up a few times. The chain couples TRBV19 to TRBJ2-6, with D perhaps TRBD2 (5 bases). CDR1 LNHDA and CDR2 SQIVND come from the germline V gene (reference sequence). Trimming left V 5 bases short and J 0 bases short, with 14 bases between. The CDR3 consists of 17 residues. The CDR3 region is CASSAAGKSSGANVLTF. The CDR3 DNA reads TGTGCCAGTAGTGCAGCCGGGAAGAGCTCTGGGGCCAACGTCCTGACTTTC. Based on the CDR3 plus reference TRBV19 and TRBJ2-6, the full variable domain is DGGITQSPKYLFRKEGQNVTLSCEQNLNHDAMYWYRQDPGQGLRLIYYSQIVNDFQKGDIAEGYSVSREKKESFPLTVTSAQKNPTAFYLCASSAAGKSSGANVLTFGAGSRLTVL.

The chain couples TRBV14 to TRBJ2-7, with D tentatively TRBD2 (5 bases). The CDR3 is 16 residues long. V was cut by 5 bases and J by 2 bases, with 19 bases left in between. CDR1 and CDR2 (germline): SGHDN, FVKESK. The CDR3: CASSSPSSGNPYEQYF. CDR3 in DNA: TGTGCCAGCAGCTCACCTAGCTCGGGTAACCCCTACGAGCAGTACTTC.

The chain is built from TRBV27 and TRBJ2-3; 10 bases match TRBD2. The CDR3 is made up of 16 amino acids. The germline gives CDR1 MNHEY, CDR2 SMNVEV (reference sequence). J gave up 0 bases and V 5 bases, and 5 bases lay outside the gene matches. The CDR3: CASSPLAGTSTDTQYF. Here the CDR3 DNA reads TGTGCCAGCAGTCCACTAGCGGGAACTAGCACAGATACGCAGTATTTT.

This clone has a single count. The V call is TRBV19, the J call TRBJ2-7; 14 nucleotides match TRBD2. The CDR3 runs 15 residues. With 5 bases clipped from V and 5 bases from J, the junction kept 5 bases outside the gene matches. The germline CDR1 and CDR2 sequences are LNHDA and SQIVND (reference sequence). CDR3 in DNA: TGTGCCAGTAGTGGGACTAGCGGGAGTATCGACGAGCAGTACTTC. Encoded protein: CASSGTSGSIDEQYF.

The J gene is TRBJ2-7, the V gene TRBV5-6, with 10 positions matching TRBD2. J gave up 0 bases and V 3 bases, and 9 bases lay outside the gene matches. This CDR3 has 17 residues. CDR1 and CDR2 from the germline V gene are SGHDT and YYEEEE. The CDR3 sequence is CASSSDLGTSVSYEQYF. CDR3 coding DNA: TGTGCCAGCAGCTCCGACCTCGGGACTAGCGTCTCCTACGAGCAGTACTTC.

The chain is built from TRBV5-1 and TRBJ2-5, with TRBD1 identical over 7 bases. The CDR3 is made up of 16 amino acids. V shed 1 base, J shed 4 bases, and the junction held 10 bases outside the gene matches. The germline V gene encodes CDR1 SGHRS and CDR2 YFSETQ. CDR3 region: CASSLSSRQGSETQYF. CDR3 sequence (DNA): TGCGCCAGCAGCTTGTCGAGTAGACAGGGCTCAGAGACCCAGTACTTC.